This T cell receptor (beta chain) was found in a study of T cell responses to AZD1222 COVID-19 vaccine. Study-level points and caveats: Seropositive at baseline were only six AZD1222 recipients. The donor group comprised mostly white British people and more females; the analysis possibly underestimated clonal diversity.

This table comes from immunoSEQ multiplex PCR, and its TCRdb copy is limited to in-frame clones, with some not included. The sample has over 150,000 clones; 92% are singletons. This clone was detected only once. Its specificity is not known. The sequence derives from an adult in good health. Sequencing used peripheral blood, obtained on day 0 of AZD1222 vaccination.

The CDR3 spells CASSPPRTGAGNTIYF. Written as DNA, the CDR3 is TGTGCCAGCTCACCACCGCGGACAGGTGCTGGAAACACCATATATTTT. The V and J genes are TRBV18 and TRBJ1-3; 7 nucleotides match TRBD1. This CDR3 is 16 amino acids long. The germline gives CDR1 KGHSH, CDR2 LQKENI. Germline trimming cut 0 bases from V and 2 bases from J; bases unmatched to any gene: 4.